This T cell receptor beta chain was sequenced in a study of T cells in Graves' hyperthyroidism and ophthalmopathy. Uncontrolled infection, other autoimmune disease, pregnancy or lactation led to exclusion. Isolation of PBMCs was performed on 8.5 to 10 ml fresh peripheral blood. With 3 bases removed from V and 0 bases from J, the gap between germline ends came to 12 bases. Germline V gives CDR1 MDHEN, CDR2 SYDVKM. The CDR3 has 16 amino acids. Researchers took RNA transcripts and amplified the TCR beta CDR3 regions from them. A first-round RT-PCR of the TCR CDR3 used the HTBI primer set. TCRdb redid the calling of the multiplex PCR reads with MiXCR, one entry per CDR3 protein. Here the sample spans a few hundred thousand distinct CDR3 sequences, nearly 15% being singletons. There are many counts of this clonotype.

This receptor was obtained from a woman in her forties or fifties with Graves' hyperthyroidism that later progressed to Graves' ophthalmopathy. The sample comprised blood. The chain joins TRBV28 to TRBJ2-4; D remains ambiguous. CDR3 bases: TGTGCCAGCAGTTTCCACTCGAAGAGAGCCAAAAACATTCAGTACTTC. Encoded protein: CASSFHSKRAKNIQYF.